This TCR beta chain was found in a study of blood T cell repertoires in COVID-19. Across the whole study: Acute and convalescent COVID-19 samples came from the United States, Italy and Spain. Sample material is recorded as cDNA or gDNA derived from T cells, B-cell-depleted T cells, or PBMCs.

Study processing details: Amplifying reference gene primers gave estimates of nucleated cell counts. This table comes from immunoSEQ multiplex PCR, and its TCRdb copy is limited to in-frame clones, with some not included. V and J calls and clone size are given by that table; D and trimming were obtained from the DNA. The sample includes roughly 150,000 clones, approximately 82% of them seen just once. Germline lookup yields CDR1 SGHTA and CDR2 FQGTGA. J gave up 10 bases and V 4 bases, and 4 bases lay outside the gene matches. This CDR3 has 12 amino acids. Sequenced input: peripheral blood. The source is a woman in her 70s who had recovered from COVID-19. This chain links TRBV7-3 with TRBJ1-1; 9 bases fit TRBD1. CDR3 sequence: CASSSGTGRAFF. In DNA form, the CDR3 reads TGTGCCAGCAGCTCCGGGACAGGGCGAGCTTTCTTT.